Below are 15 T cell receptor beta chains sequenced from a single sample in a study of cytomegalovirus exposure and HLA in healthy donors. The PCR had 60 Vbeta and 13 Jbeta primers. Generated by immunoSEQ multiplex PCR, the TCRdb table keeps only in-frame clones and is missing some. The data contain about 130,000 clones, about 78% of them seen just once; the ten biggest clones take up around 1.2%. Input material: PBMCs. The receptors stem from a man aged 45 to 65 in good health and CMV-seronegative.

J is TRBJ1-4 and V is TRBV15, with D hard to call. The CDR3 is 15 residues long. Per the germline V gene, CDR1 is LNHNV and CDR2 is YYDKDF (reference sequence). The ends were cut back, 1 base at V and 3 bases at J, with 9 bases in the middle. The CDR3 region has the DNA TGTGCCACCAGCAGAGGCCCCAGTGCTAATGAAAAACTGTTTTTT. Translating it yields CATSRGPSANEKLFF.

The J gene is TRBJ2-7, the V gene TRBV11-1, with TRBD1 matching over 7 bases. V shed 4 bases, J shed 5 bases, and the junction held 11 bases outside the gene matches. The CDR3 sequence is 15 residues long. From germline, CDR1 is SGHAT and CDR2 FQDESV (reference sequence). This chain's CDR3 is CASSSGQASTHEQYF. The CDR3, as DNA: TGTGCCAGCAGCTCCGGACAGGCGAGTACCCACGAGCAGTACTTC.

The chain carries TRBV7-2 and TRBJ2-1; D is possibly TRBD2 (5 bases). This CDR3 is built from 17 residues. Germline values: CDR1 SGHTA, CDR2 FQGNSA. Trimming took off 0 bases at V and 6 bases at J, with 18 bases between the two ends. As DNA, the CDR3 is TGTGCCAGCAGCTTAGCGCAAACTAGTCTCCCCACCAATGAGCAGTTCTTC. Protein sequence: CASSLAQTSLPTNEQFF.

This sequence joins TRBV12-5 and TRBJ1-2, with D unclear. CDR3 size: 14 residues. With 5 bases removed from V and 9 bases from J, the gap between germline ends came to 19 bases. Germline values: CDR1 LGHNT, CDR2 FRNRAP. The CDR3 is CASGPSGSLRSYTF. For the CDR3, the DNA is TGTGCTAGTGGTCCATCGGGGTCCCTTAGAAGCTACACCTTC. The full variable domain, in which reference TRBV12-5 and TRBJ1-2 provide the parts outside the CDR3, is DARVTQTPRHKVTEMGQEVTMRCQPILGHNTVFWYRQTMMQGLELLAYFRNRAPLDDSGMPKDRFSAEMPDATLATLKIQPSEPRDSAVYFCASGPSGSLRSYTFGSGTRLTVV.

V and J are TRBV6-5 and TRBJ1-1; tentatively, D is TRBD1 (5 bases). The CDR3 extends over 14 amino acids. From germline, CDR1 is MNHEY and CDR2 SVGAGI. V lost 4 bases, J lost 5 bases, and 14 bases lay in between. The CDR3 DNA sequence: TGTGCCAGCAGTTCTCCGGGACTCCAGACTGAAGCTTTCTTT. Its protein product is CASSSPGLQTEAFF.

The V call is TRBV27, the J call TRBJ1-2, with 7 bases matching TRBD1. Germline loops: CDR1 MNHEY, CDR2 SMNVEV (reference sequence). The J segment lost 2 bases and the V segment lost 3 bases, leaving 6 bases of the junction unmatched. The CDR3 covers 15 residues. CDR3 nucleotide sequence: TGTGCCAGCAGTTTTCGGACAGGAATAAACTATGGCTACACCTTC. Amino acids: CASSFRTGINYGYTF.

The sample holds a few counts of this clone. The V gene is TRBV18, the J gene TRBJ1-1, with D possibly matching TRBD1 (5 bases). Between the trimmed V and J ends, which lost 1 base and 4 bases, there was a span of 10 bases. CDR1 is KGHSH, CDR2 LQKENI, per germline. The CDR3 contains 14 residues. In DNA form, the CDR3 reads TGTGCCAGCTCACCACGAACGGGGGTCACTGAAGCTTTCTTT. Its translation: CASSPRTGVTEAFF.

The chain recombines TRBV28 with TRBJ2-6; 7 bases are shared with TRBD2. V gave up 5 bases and J gave up 0 bases; unmatched junction bases: 7. Per the germline V gene, CDR1 is MDHEN and CDR2 is SYDVKM. The CDR3 runs 17 residues. CDR3 coding DNA: TGTGCCAGCAGTGGGGGGGGAACCCTCTCTGGGGCCAACGTCCTGACTTTC. It yields the protein CASSGGGTLSGANVLTF.

The gene calls are TRBV7-8 and TRBJ2-7; 7 bases are a match to TRBD2. This CDR3 comprises 16 residues. With V trimmed by 0 bases and J by 6 bases, 11 bases remained unmatched. Germline V gene data show CDR1 as SGHVS and CDR2 as FQNEAQ. The CDR3 here is CASSLAPGLTRSEQYF. CDR3 in DNA: TGTGCCAGCAGCTTAGCTCCGGGACTAACTAGATCCGAGCAGTACTTC.

The genes are TRBV4-1 and TRBJ2-7; a weak D match, TRBD1 (5 bases). The CDR3 contains 16 residues. The V end lost 1 base, the J end lost 0 bases, and 13 bases lay between the germline ends. Germline V gives CDR1 MGHRA, CDR2 YSYEKL. The CDR3 DNA follows: TGCGCCAGCAGCCAAGTCGGCAGGGCCCGCTCCTACGAGCAGTACTTC. Translation: CASSQVGRARSYEQYF.

The DNA of the CDR3 is TGTGCCAGCAGGCGTCCGTCCACCGGGGAGCTGTTTTTT. Encoded protein: CASRRPSTGELFF. The chain has TRBV7-2 and TRBJ2-2, with D unresolved. The V end was cut by 6 bases, the J end by 4 bases, with 9 bases between. Germline values: CDR1 SGHTA, CDR2 FQGNSA. This CDR3 spans 13 amino acids.

The V and J genes are TRBV7-6 and TRBJ2-3; possibly TRBD2 for D (5 bases). Trimming took off 1 base at V and 13 bases at J, with 15 bases between the two ends. Germline CDR1 reads SGHVS; CDR2 reads FNYEAQ. The CDR3 sequence is 13 residues long. CDR3 DNA: TGTGCCAGCAGCTTAGATCCGGCGGGTGGGGAGTATTTT. Encoded protein: CASSLDPAGGEYF.

The genes are TRBV6-1 and TRBJ2-7; D perhaps matches TRBD2 (5 bases). V lost 4 bases and J 6 bases, leaving 13 bases between the germline ends. The CDR3 spans 13 residues. CDR1 and CDR2 (germline): MNHNS, SASEGT. The CDR3 sequence: CASSAAGGLEQYF. DNA for the CDR3: TGTGCCAGCAGTGCGGCCGGCGGGCTCGAGCAGTACTTC.

In nucleotides, the CDR3 is TGCGCCAGCAGCTCTGATAGCGGGAGGGCCCCAGATACGCAGTATTTT. Encoded protein: CASSSDSGRAPDTQYF. V is TRBV5-1 and J is TRBJ2-3; 11 positions agree with TRBD2. This CDR3 region has 16 residues. V lost 3 bases to trimming and J lost 4 bases; unmatched junction nucleotides: 7. Germline lookup yields CDR1 SGHRS and CDR2 YFSETQ.

In this sample, this clone turned up a few times. The chain combines TRBV27 with TRBJ2-7; 9 nucleotides match TRBD1. This CDR3 spans 14 amino acids. From germline, CDR1 is MNHEY and CDR2 SMNVEV (reference sequence). J gave up 4 bases and V 6 bases, and 7 bases lay outside the gene matches. The CDR3 DNA reads TGTGCCAGCAGATTACAGGGGGCGGGATACGAGCAGTACTTC. Its translation is CASRLQGAGYEQYF.